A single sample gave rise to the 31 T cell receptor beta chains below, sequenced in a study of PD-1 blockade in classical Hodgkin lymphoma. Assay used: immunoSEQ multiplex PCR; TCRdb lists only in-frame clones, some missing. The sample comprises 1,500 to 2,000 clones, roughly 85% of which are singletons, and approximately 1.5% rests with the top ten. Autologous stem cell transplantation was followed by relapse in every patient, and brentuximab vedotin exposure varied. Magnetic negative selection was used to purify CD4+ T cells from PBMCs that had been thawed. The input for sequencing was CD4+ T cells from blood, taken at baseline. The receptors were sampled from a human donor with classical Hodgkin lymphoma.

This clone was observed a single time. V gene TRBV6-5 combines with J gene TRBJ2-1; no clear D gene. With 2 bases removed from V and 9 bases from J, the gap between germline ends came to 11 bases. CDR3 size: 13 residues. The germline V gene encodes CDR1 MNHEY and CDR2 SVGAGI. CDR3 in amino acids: CASSYGGLGEQFF. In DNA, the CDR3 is TGTGCCAGCAGTTACGGTGGGCTGGGTGAGCAGTTCTTC.

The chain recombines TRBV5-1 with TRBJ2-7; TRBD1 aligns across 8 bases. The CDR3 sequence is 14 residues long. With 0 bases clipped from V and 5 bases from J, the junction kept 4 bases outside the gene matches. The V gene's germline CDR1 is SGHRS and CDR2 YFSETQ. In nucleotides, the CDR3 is TGCGCCAGCAGCTTGGGCGACAGGGGCCACGAGCAGTACTTC. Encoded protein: CASSLGDRGHEQYF.

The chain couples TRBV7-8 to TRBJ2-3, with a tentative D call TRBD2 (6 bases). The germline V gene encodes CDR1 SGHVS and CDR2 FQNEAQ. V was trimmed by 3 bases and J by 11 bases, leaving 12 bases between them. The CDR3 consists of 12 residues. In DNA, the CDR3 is TGTGCCAGCAGCTTGGGACTTCCAGGGCAGTATTTT. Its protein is CASSLGLPGQYF.

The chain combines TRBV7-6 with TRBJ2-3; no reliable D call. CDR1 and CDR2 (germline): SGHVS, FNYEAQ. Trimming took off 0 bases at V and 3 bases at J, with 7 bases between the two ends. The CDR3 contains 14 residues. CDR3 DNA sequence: TGTGCCAGCAGCTTAGCGCTGGGTACAGATACGCAGTATTTT. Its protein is CASSLALGTDTQYF.

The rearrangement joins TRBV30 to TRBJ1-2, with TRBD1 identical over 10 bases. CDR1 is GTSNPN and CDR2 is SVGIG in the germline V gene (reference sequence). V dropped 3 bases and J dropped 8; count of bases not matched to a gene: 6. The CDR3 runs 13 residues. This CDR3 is CAWRETGGGGYTF. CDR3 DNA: TGTGCCTGGAGGGAGACAGGGGGCGGAGGCTACACCTTC. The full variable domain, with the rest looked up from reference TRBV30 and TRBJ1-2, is SQTIHQWPATLVQPVGSPLSLECTVEGTSNPNLYWYRQAAGRGLQLLFYSVGIGQISSEVPQNLSASRPQDRQFILSSKKLLLSDSGFYLCAWRETGGGGYTFGSGTRLTVV.

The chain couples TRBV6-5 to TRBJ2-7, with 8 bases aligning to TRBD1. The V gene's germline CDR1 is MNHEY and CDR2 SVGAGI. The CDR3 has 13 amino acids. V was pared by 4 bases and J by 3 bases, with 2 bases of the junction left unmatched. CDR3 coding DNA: TGTGCCAGCAGTTTCACAGGGGGCTACGAGCAGTACTTC. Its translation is CASSFTGGYEQYF.

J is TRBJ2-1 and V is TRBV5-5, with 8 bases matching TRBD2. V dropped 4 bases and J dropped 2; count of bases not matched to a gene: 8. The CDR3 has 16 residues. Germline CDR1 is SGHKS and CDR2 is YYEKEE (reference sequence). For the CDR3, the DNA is TGTGCCAGCAGCCCCGTAGCGGGAAAGACCTACAATGAGCAGTTCTTC. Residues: CASSPVAGKTYNEQFF.

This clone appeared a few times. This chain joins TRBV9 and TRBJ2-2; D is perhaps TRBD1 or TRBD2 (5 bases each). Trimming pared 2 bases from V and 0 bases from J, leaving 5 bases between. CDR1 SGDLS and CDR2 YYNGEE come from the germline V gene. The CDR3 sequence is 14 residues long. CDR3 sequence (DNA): TGTGCCAGCAGCGTGGGGGCGAACACCGGGGAGCTGTTTTTT. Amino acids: CASSVGANTGELFF.

CDR3 in DNA: TGCGCCAGCAGCCTGGGACTAGCGGGAGGGCGATCCAAAAACATTCAGTACTTC. Translating it yields CASSLGLAGGRSKNIQYF. V is TRBV4-1 and J is TRBJ2-4; 16 bases are shared with TRBD2. Germline V CDR1 and CDR2: MGHRA, YSYEKL. The CDR3 totals 18 residues. After removal of 4 bases from V and 2 bases from J, the junction contained 5 bases not matched to a gene.

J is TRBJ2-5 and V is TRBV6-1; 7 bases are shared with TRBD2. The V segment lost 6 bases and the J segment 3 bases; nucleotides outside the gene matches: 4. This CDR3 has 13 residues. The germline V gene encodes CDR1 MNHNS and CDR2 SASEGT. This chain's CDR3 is CASSWEGEETQYF. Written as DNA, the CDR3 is TGTGCCAGCAGCTGGGAGGGCGAAGAGACCCAGTACTTC.

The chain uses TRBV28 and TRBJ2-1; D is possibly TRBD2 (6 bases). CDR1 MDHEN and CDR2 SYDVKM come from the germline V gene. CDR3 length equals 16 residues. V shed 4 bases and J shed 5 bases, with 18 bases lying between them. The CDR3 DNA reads TGTGCCAGCAGTTCCCCAGGTGGGGACTTACACAATGAGCAGTTCTTC. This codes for CASSSPGGDLHNEQFF.

DNA of the CDR3: TGCAGCGTTGGACGGGGGGATAACTATGGCTACACCTTC. This codes for CSVGRGDNYGYTF. The chain combines TRBV29-1 with TRBJ1-2, with D tentatively TRBD1 (5 bases). CDR3 length: 13 residues. CDR1 is SQVTM and CDR2 is ANQGSEA in the germline V gene. The V gene lost 4 bases and the J gene lost 1 base, with 10 bases spanning the gap.

The chain's CDR3 is CASSLVWREGLGDTQYF. The CDR3 coding sequence is TGTGCCAGCAGCTTAGTTTGGCGGGAGGGCCTCGGAGATACGCAGTATTTT. V gene TRBV7-6 combines with J gene TRBJ2-3, with 9 bases aligning to TRBD2. This CDR3 has 17 amino acids. V was clipped by 1 base and J by 5 bases; unmatched bases: 10. CDR1 is SGHVS, CDR2 FNYEAQ, per germline. Filled out from reference TRBV7-6 and TRBJ2-3, the complete variable domain reads GAGVSQSPRYKVTKRGQDVALRCDPISGHVSLYWYRQALGQGPEFLTYFNYEAQQDKSGLPNDRFSAERPEGSISTLTIQRTEQRDSAMYRCASSLVWREGLGDTQYFGPGTRLTVL.

In DNA form, the CDR3 reads TGCGCCAGCAGCCAGTTGTTCAAAATGAACACTGAAGCTTTCTTT. Translating it yields CASSQLFKMNTEAFF. V gene TRBV4-1 combines with J gene TRBJ1-1; no clear D. The germline V gene encodes CDR1 MGHRA and CDR2 YSYEKL. V lost 3 bases, J lost 0 bases, and 11 bases lay in between. The length of the CDR3 is 15 residues.

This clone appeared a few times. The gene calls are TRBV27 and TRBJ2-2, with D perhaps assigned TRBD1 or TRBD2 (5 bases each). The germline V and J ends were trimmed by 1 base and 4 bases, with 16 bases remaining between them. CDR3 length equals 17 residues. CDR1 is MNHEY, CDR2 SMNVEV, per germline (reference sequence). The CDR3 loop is CASSLFLLGESTGELFF. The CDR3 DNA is TGTGCCAGCAGTTTATTCCTACTAGGGGAATCCACCGGGGAGCTGTTTTTT.

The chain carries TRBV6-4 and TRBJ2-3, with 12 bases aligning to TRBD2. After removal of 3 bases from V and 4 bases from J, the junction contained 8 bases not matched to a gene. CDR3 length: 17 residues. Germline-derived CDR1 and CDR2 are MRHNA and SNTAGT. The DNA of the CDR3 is TGTGCCAGCAGTGAATCCCTAGCGGGAGGGCCGGCAGATACGCAGTATTTT. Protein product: CASSESLAGGPADTQYF.

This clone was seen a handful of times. CDR3 loop: CASSTRGTEAFF. CDR3 DNA: TGTGCCAGCAGCACCAGGGGTACTGAAGCTTTCTTT. The genes are TRBV7-9 and TRBJ1-1; D possibly corresponds to TRBD1 (6 bases). The V end lost 5 bases, the J end lost 5 bases, and 9 bases lay between the germline ends. The CDR3 sequence is 12 residues long. Per the germline V gene, CDR1 is SEHNR and CDR2 is FQNEAQ (reference sequence).

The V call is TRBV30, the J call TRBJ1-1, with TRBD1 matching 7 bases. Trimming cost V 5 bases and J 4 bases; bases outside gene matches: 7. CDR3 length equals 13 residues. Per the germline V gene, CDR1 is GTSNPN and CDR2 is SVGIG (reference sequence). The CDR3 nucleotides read TGTGCCTGGTCTCAGGGGGGCAGCACTGAAGCTTTCTTT. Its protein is CAWSQGGSTEAFF. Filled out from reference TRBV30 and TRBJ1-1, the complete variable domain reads SQTIHQWPATLVQPVGSPLSLECTVEGTSNPNLYWYRQAAGRGLQLLFYSVGIGQISSEVPQNLSASRPQDRQFILSSKKLLLSDSGFYLCAWSQGGSTEAFFGQGTRLTVV.

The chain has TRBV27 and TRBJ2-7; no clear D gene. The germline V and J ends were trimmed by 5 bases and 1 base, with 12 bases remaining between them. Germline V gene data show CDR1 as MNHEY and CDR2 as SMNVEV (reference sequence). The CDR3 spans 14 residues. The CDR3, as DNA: TGTGCCAGCAGTCCCCGGTGGGGATCCTACGAGCAGTACTTC. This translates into CASSPRWGSYEQYF.

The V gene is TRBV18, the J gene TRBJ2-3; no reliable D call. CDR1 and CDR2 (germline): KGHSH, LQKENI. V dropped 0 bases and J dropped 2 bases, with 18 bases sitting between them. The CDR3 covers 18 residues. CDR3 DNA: TGTGCCAGCTCACCACCCCTAGGGCGATACACCCTCACAGATACGCAGTATTTT. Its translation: CASSPPLGRYTLTDTQYF.

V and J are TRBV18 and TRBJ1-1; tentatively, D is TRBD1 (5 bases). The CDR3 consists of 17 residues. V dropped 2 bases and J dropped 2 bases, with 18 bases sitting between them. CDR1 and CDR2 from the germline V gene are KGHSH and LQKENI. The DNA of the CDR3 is TGTGCCAGCTCACCAGGGGCAGGGACGTCGTTTAACACTGAAGCTTTCTTT. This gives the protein CASSPGAGTSFNTEAFF.

In DNA form, the CDR3 reads TGTGCCAGCTCACCACCAGAGCGCGTCTACAATGAGCAGTTCTTC. Translating it yields CASSPPERVYNEQFF. The rearrangement links TRBV18 to TRBJ2-1; D gene uncertain. Germline loops: CDR1 KGHSH, CDR2 LQKENI. The V end was cut by 0 bases, the J end by 3 bases, with 9 bases between. The CDR3 loop spans 15 amino acids.

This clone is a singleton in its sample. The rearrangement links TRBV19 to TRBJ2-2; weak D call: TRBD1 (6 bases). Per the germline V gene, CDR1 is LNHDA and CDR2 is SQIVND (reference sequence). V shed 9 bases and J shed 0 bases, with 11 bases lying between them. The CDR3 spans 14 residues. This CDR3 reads CASSGTTNTGELFF. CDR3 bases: TGTGCCAGCTCCGGGACAACGAACACCGGGGAGCTGTTTTTT.

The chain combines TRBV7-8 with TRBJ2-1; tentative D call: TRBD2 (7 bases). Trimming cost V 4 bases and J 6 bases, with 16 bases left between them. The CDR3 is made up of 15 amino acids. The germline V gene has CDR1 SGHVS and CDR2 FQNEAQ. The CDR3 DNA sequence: TGTGCCAGCAGCTCTAGCCGGGGAGGGGGCAATGAGCAGTTCTTC. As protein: CASSSSRGGGNEQFF.

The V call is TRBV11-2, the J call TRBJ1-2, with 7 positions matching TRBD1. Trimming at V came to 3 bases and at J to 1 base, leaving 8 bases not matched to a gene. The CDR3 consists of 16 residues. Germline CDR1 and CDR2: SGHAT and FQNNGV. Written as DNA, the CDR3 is TGTGCCAGCAGCTTTCAACCGGGACAGAGTAACTATGGCTACACCTTC. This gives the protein CASSFQPGQSNYGYTF.

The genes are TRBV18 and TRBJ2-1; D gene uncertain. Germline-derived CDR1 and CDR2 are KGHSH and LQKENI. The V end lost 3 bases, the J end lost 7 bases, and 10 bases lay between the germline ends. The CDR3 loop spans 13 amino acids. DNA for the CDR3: TGTGCCAGCTCACCTTCCCAATCGAATGAGCAGTTCTTC. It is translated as CASSPSQSNEQFF.

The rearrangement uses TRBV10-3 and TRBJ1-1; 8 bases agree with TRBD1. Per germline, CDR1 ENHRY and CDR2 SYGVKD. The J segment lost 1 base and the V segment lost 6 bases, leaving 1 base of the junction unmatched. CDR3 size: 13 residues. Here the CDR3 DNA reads TGTGCCATCAGGGGGACAGGGAACACTGAAGCTTTCTTT. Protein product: CAIRGTGNTEAFF.

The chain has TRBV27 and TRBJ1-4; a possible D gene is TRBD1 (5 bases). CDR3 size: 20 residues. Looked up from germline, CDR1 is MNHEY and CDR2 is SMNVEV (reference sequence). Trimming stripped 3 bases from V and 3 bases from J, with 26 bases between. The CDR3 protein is CASSFPILPGIPQPNEKLFF. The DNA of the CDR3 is TGTGCCAGCAGTTTTCCCATCCTCCCAGGGATCCCTCAACCTAATGAAAAACTGTTTTTT.

CDR3 region: CASSLAINEQFF. CDR3 DNA: TGTGCCAGCAGCTTAGCGATCAATGAGCAGTTCTTC. The rearrangement uses TRBV7-8 and TRBJ2-1; the D is unclear. V was cut by 0 bases and J by 6 bases, with 3 bases left in between. The CDR3 runs 12 residues. Germline CDR1 SGHVS, CDR2 FQNEAQ.

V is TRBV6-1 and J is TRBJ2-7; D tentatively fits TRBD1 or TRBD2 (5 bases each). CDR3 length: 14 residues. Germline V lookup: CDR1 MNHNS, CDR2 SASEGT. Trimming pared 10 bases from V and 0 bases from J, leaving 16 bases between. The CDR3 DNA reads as TGTGCCATACCCGTAGAGGGGAGCTCCTACGAGCAGTACTTC. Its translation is CAIPVEGSSYEQYF.

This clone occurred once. CDR3 nucleotides: TGCGCCAGCAGCTGGGGCCCGGGACAGGGGTCTTTCGGAAACACCATATATTTT. This codes for CASSWGPGQGSFGNTIYF. The rearrangement uses TRBV5-1 and TRBJ1-3; TRBD1 agrees at 10 bases. Trimming cost V 3 bases and J 4 bases; bases outside gene matches: 13. Germline V gene sequence: CDR1 SGHRS, CDR2 YFSETQ. The CDR3 is 18 amino acids.